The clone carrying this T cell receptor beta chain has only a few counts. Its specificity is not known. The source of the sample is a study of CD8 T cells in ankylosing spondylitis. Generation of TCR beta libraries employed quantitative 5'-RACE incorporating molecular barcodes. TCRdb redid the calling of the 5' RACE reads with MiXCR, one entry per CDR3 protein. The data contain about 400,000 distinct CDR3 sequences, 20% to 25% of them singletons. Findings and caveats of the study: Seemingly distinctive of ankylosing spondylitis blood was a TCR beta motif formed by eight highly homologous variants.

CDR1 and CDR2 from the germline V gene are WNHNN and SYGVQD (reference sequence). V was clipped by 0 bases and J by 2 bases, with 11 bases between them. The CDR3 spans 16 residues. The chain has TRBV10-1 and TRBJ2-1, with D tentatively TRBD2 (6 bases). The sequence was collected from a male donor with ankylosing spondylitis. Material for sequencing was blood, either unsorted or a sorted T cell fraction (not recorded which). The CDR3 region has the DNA TGCGCCAGCAGTGAGTCTAGGGAGGAAGCCTACAATGAGCAGTTCTTC. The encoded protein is CASSESREEAYNEQFF.